What follows are 28 T cell receptor beta chains derived from one specimen sequenced in a study of T-cell memory formation after mild COVID-19. MiXCR, applied by TCRdb to the 5' RACE reads, yields one record per CDR3 protein. The table has fewer than 250,000 distinct CDR3 sequences, 10% seen once; the top ten hold roughly 3%. Specimen: PBMCs or a T cell subset sorted from them (not recorded which). The receptor set was obtained from a man aged 18 to 29 who had mild COVID-19 (a few samples of this study predate the infection). Cell type and time point are not known.

As to this clonotype: The junction does not match germline at one end; this may be a read error. The chain carries TRBV20-1 and TRBJ1-2; no reliable D call. The length of the CDR3 is 13 residues. Germline lookup yields CDR1 DFQATT and CDR2 SNEGSKA (reference sequence). CDR3 sequence reads: CSVRYGDGYGYTF. CDR3 in DNA: TGCAGTGTTAGATATGGGGATGGCTATGGCTACACCTTC.

This clonotype appeared many times. The chain carries TRBV5-6 and TRBJ1-1; D not resolved. Germline V gene lookup returns CDR1 SGHDT and CDR2 YYEEEE. Trimming shortened V by 3 bases and J by 6 bases, and 15 bases separated the two germline ends. This CDR3 contains 14 residues. CDR3 nucleotides: TGTGCCAGCAGCTCCACCCTCAGGAATGCTGAAGCTTTCTTT. Translated: CASSSTLRNAEAFF.

In its sample, this clonotype was seen a few times. The chain has TRBV30 and TRBJ1-4, with 7 bases aligning to TRBD1. Looked up from germline, CDR1 is GTSNPN and CDR2 is SVGIG (reference sequence). V gave up 4 bases and J gave up 5 bases; unmatched junction bases: 4. The CDR3 spans 13 residues. The CDR3 DNA follows: TGTGCCTGGACGGACAGGATGAATGAAAAACTGTTTTTT. This sequence encodes CAWTDRMNEKLFF.

This chain uses TRBV7-8 with TRBJ2-3; 8 bases map to TRBD2. There are 15 residues in the CDR3. The germline V gene encodes CDR1 SGHVS and CDR2 FQNEAQ. Losses at the gene ends were 5 bases for V and 3 bases for J; bases not matched to a gene: 7. In DNA form, the CDR3 reads TGTGCCAGCAGCCGAAGCGGGGGCACGACAGATACGCAGTATTTT. It is translated as CASSRSGGTTDTQYF.

This clonotype was counted a few times. The rearrangement uses TRBV25-1 and TRBJ2-3; either TRBD1 or TRBD2 may fit D (5 bases each). Germline assignment: CDR1 MGHDK and CDR2 SYGVNS. CDR3 size: 13 residues. The ends were cut back, 1 base at V and 9 bases at J, with 11 bases in the middle. The CDR3 is CASSESGRVTQYF. Here the CDR3 DNA reads TGTGCCAGCAGTGAATCGGGACGGGTGACGCAGTATTTT.

The sample holds one count of this clonotype. The CDR3 loop is CSARGSADTQYF. The DNA for the CDR3 is TGCAGTGCTAGGGGTAGCGCAGATACGCAGTATTTT. The genes are TRBV20-1 and TRBJ2-3, with TRBD2 as a possible D gene (5 bases). The CDR3 spans 12 residues. CDR1 is DFQATT, CDR2 SNEGSKA, per germline (reference sequence). Trimming removed 3 bases from V and 4 bases from J, with 8 bases in between.

In its sample, this clonotype was seen many times. The rearrangement uses TRBV5-5 and TRBJ2-3; D unclear. The V gene lost 1 base and the J gene lost 4 bases, with 13 bases spanning the gap. The length of the CDR3 is 15 residues. CDR1 and CDR2 from the germline V gene are SGHKS and YYEKEE (reference sequence). The CDR3 region is CASSLNRIRSDTQYF. Written as DNA, the CDR3 is TGTGCCAGCAGCTTGAACAGAATAAGATCAGATACGCAGTATTTT.

V gene TRBV6-2 or TRBV6-3 combines with J gene TRBJ2-7; D is perhaps TRBD2 (5 bases). V was clipped by 10 bases and J by 1 base, with 17 bases between them. The CDR3 runs 14 residues. The V gene's germline CDR1 is MNHEY and CDR2 SVGEGT. CDR3 sequence: CATGKRVASYEQYV. For the CDR3, the DNA is TGTGCCACCGGCAAGAGGGTGGCTTCCTACGAGCAGTACGTC.

This clonotype has more than one count but fewer than ten. The chain combines TRBV6-5 with TRBJ1-6; D gene ambiguous. The CDR3 totals 12 residues. Trimming took 2 bases from V and 10 from J, leaving 6 bases between them. From germline, CDR1 is MNHEY and CDR2 SVGAGI. In DNA form, the CDR3 reads TGTGCCAGCAGTTACGGGTACTCACCCCTCCACTTT. It yields the protein CASSYGYSPLHF.

This clonotype was seen at least ten times. The V and J genes are TRBV5-1 and TRBJ2-5; maybe TRBD1 (7 bases). CDR3 size: 13 residues. Germline lookup yields CDR1 SGHRS and CDR2 YFSETQ. V lost 6 bases, J lost 4 bases, and 13 bases lay in between. The CDR3 region is CASKEGAAETQYF. The CDR3 DNA sequence: TGCGCCAGCAAGGAGGGGGCTGCAGAGACCCAGTACTTC.

The chain employs TRBV7-9 and TRBJ1-4; no firm D call. The germline V and J ends were trimmed by 2 bases and 3 bases, with 7 bases remaining between them. The CDR3 sequence is 14 residues long. CDR1 SEHNR and CDR2 FQNEAQ come from the germline V gene (reference sequence). Here the CDR3 reads CASSLPAPNEKLFF. The CDR3, as DNA: TGTGCCAGCAGCTTACCCGCGCCTAATGAAAAACTGTTTTTT.

V is TRBV7-3 and J is TRBJ2-3; D is unclear. CDR1 and CDR2 from the germline V gene are SGHTA and FQGTGA. The CDR3 is 13 residues long. The germline V and J ends were trimmed by 3 bases and 6 bases, with 10 bases remaining between them. CDR3 residues: CASSFTLSDTQYF. In nucleotides, the CDR3 is TGTGCCAGCAGCTTTACCCTTTCCGATACGCAGTATTTT.

This clonotype is a singleton in its sample. The genes are TRBV6-2 or TRBV6-3 and TRBJ2-6; D remains ambiguous. V lost 8 bases, J lost 1 base, and 3 bases lay in between. The CDR3 spans 12 residues. CDR1 is MNHEY and CDR2 is SVGEGT in the germline V gene. The CDR3 bases are TGTGCCAGCGCTTCTGGGGCCAACGTCCTGACTTTC. It yields the protein CASASGANVLTF.

This clonotype was recorded at least ten times. The V gene is TRBV4-2, the J gene TRBJ2-2, with D unclear. The CDR3 extends over 12 amino acids. V gave up 0 bases and J gave up 8 bases, with 4 bases separating them. Germline assignment: CDR1 LGHNA and CDR2 YNFKEQ. CDR3 residues: CASSQDPGELFF. The CDR3 DNA is TGTGCCAGCAGCCAAGATCCGGGGGAGCTGTTTTTT.

This clonotype was seen a few times. CDR3 residues: CSAREGGARYEQYV. The CDR3 bases are TGCAGTGCTAGAGAGGGGGGGGCGCGGTACGAGCAGTACGTC. The chain links TRBV20-1 to TRBJ2-7; the D gene is possibly TRBD2 (7 bases). Trimming shortened V by 0 bases and J by 4 bases, and 13 bases separated the two germline ends. Per the germline V gene, CDR1 is DFQATT and CDR2 is SNEGSKA (reference sequence). The CDR3 loop spans 14 amino acids.

This clonotype appeared a few times. The chain has TRBV5-1 and TRBJ1-5; D is possibly TRBD1 (6 bases). This CDR3 has 13 amino acids. Trimming pared 1 base from V and 6 bases from J, leaving 8 bases between. In germline, CDR1 is SGHRS, CDR2 YFSETQ. CDR3 sequence (DNA): TGCGCCAGCAGCTTGTCAGGGGCTCAGCCCCAGCATTTT. Translation gives CASSLSGAQPQHF.

This clonotype was picked up a small number of times. The chain recombines TRBV2 with TRBJ2-3; tentative D call: TRBD2 (6 bases). The CDR3 runs to 15 residues. V was shortened by 5 bases and J by 2 bases, with 14 bases between the two germline ends. Per germline, CDR1 SNHLY and CDR2 FYNNEI. In DNA, the CDR3 is TGTGCCAGCAGTTACCGGGGGTCGTACACAGATACGCAGTATTTT. Amino acid sequence: CASSYRGSYTDTQYF.

V and J are TRBV7-6 and TRBJ1-1, with D hard to call. CDR3 length equals 13 residues. V lost 0 bases to trimming and J lost 3 bases, with 5 bases between them. CDR1 and CDR2 from the germline V gene are SGHVS and FNYEAQ. The CDR3 sequence: CASSLAVDTEAFF. The CDR3 nucleotides read TGTGCCAGCAGCTTAGCGGTCGACACTGAAGCTTTCTTT.

This chain connects TRBV6-2 or TRBV6-3 to TRBJ2-5; a possible D gene is TRBD1 (5 bases). Between the trimmed V and J ends, which lost 0 bases and 3 bases, there was a span of 8 bases. This CDR3 is 14 amino acids long. Germline CDR1 and CDR2: MNHEY and SVGEGT. CDR3 amino acids: CASSYSTEKETQYF. CDR3 sequence (DNA): TGTGCCAGCAGTTACTCGACAGAAAAAGAGACCCAGTACTTC.

The chain recombines TRBV5-1 with TRBJ2-1; TRBD1 agrees at 7 bases. CDR1 and CDR2 (germline): SGHRS, YFSETQ. The trim removed 5 bases at V and 0 bases at J, leaving 20 bases unmatched. The CDR3 contains 20 residues. CDR3 region: CASRSAHRGVYESSYNEQFF. DNA of the CDR3: TGCGCCAGCAGGTCGGCCCACAGGGGCGTTTACGAGAGCTCCTACAATGAGCAGTTCTTC.

The chain has TRBV19 and TRBJ1-2; D is undetermined. CDR1 LNHDA and CDR2 SQIVND come from the germline V gene (reference sequence). The CDR3 is made up of 14 amino acids. Trimming took 2 bases from V and 13 from J, leaving 20 bases between them. CDR3 nucleotide sequence: TGTGCCAGTAGTATAAGATACAAGGTAGAGAGCTGCACCTTC. As protein: CASSIRYKVESCTF.

V and J are TRBV10-2 and TRBJ2-3, with a weak D call TRBD2 (7 bases). Trimming left V 0 bases short and J 5 bases short, with 18 bases between. Germline V lookup: CDR1 WSHSY, CDR2 SAAADI. This CDR3 has 17 residues. The CDR3 coding sequence is TGCGCCAGCAGTGAGTCTCCGGGGGGCTCTTTACAAGATACGCAGTATTTT. This codes for CASSESPGGSLQDTQYF.

This clonotype appeared a few times. V is TRBV12-3 or TRBV12-4 and J is TRBJ2-1; 9 nucleotides agree with TRBD1. J lost 12 bases, V lost 3 bases, and 9 bases had no gene match. This CDR3 comprises 14 residues. This CDR3 reads CASSLNRGLPGQFF. CDR3 bases: TGTGCCAGCAGTTTGAACAGGGGGCTTCCTGGGCAGTTCTTC.

This clonotype was picked up a small number of times. This chain uses TRBV10-2 with TRBJ1-1; TRBD1 matches at 7 bases. This CDR3 is built from 16 residues. The J segment lost 1 base and the V segment lost 0 bases, leaving 5 bases of the junction unmatched. CDR1 and CDR2 from the germline V gene are WSHSY and SAAADI. The CDR3 DNA follows: TGCGCCAGCAGTGAGTCGCCAGGGGGTGGGAACACTGAAGCTTTCTTT. This codes for CASSESPGGGNTEAFF.

The V gene is TRBV5-5, the J gene TRBJ1-1; no clear D gene. From germline, CDR1 is SGHKS and CDR2 YYEKEE (reference sequence). The CDR3 has 14 amino acids. V was shortened by 0 bases and J by 0 bases, with 6 bases between the two germline ends. The CDR3 loop is CASSLASLNTEAFF. Written as DNA, the CDR3 is TGTGCCAGCAGCTTGGCCAGCTTGAACACTGAAGCTTTCTTT.

This clonotype was counted only a few times. This sequence joins TRBV27 and TRBJ1-1; 9 bases line up with TRBD1. Germline V lookup: CDR1 MNHEY, CDR2 SMNVEV (reference sequence). The length of the CDR3 is 14 residues. The J segment lost 5 bases and the V segment lost 5 bases, leaving 6 bases of the junction unmatched. The CDR3 region is CASSPRQGVTEAFF. The CDR3 nucleotides read TGTGCCAGCAGTCCCCGACAGGGGGTTACTGAAGCTTTCTTT.

The rearrangement links TRBV5-1 to TRBJ2-2; D is possibly TRBD1 or TRBD2 (5 bases each). The V end lost 4 bases, the J end lost 7 bases, and 17 bases lay between the germline ends. CDR1 and CDR2 (germline): SGHRS, YFSETQ. The CDR3 is 15 amino acids. CDR3 loop: CASSETSGADGELFF. The CDR3 region has the DNA TGCGCCAGCAGCGAGACCTCCGGGGCAGACGGGGAGCTGTTTTTT.

This clonotype came up a few times. V usage is TRBV2 and J usage is TRBJ1-1, with 8 bases matching TRBD1. CDR1 is SNHLY and CDR2 is FYNNEI in the germline V gene. V shed 3 bases, J shed 6 bases, and the junction held 3 bases outside the gene matches. The CDR3 has 13 residues. The CDR3 DNA reads as TGTGCCAGCAGTGACTGGGGACAGGCTGAAGCTTTCTTT. It is translated as CASSDWGQAEAFF.